These T cell receptor beta chains were read from a single sample in a study of control samples from healthy donors and cancer patients. TCRdb keeps only in-frame clones here, not all; method: immunoSEQ multiplex PCR. In the table there are 100,000 to 150,000 clones, around nine tenths of which are singletons. The material sequenced was blood. The source is a man aged 50-59 years in good health. CDR3s include the opening cysteine and the closing phenylalanine or tryptophan. D genes are given only for firm matches. A clone size is listed for some rows: how often the clone was seen (once, few, many), or a class if it is expanded.

DNA: TGTGCCAGCAGCATACAGACAGGGATAACAGATACGCAGTATTTT
CDR3: CASSIQTGITDTQYF
J: TRBJ2-3
V: TRBV9
size: .
D: TRBD1

DNA: TGTGCCACCAGCAGAGATCAATCAGGCCGCAATCAGCCCCAGCATTTT
CDR3: CATSRDQSGRNQPQHF
J: TRBJ1-5
V: TRBV15
size: .
D: .

DNA: TGCGCCAGCAGCCCCTCAGGAGGCATAAGTGAAAAACTGTTTTTT
CDR3: CASSPSGGISEKLFF
J: TRBJ1-4
V: TRBV5-1
size: .
D: .

DNA: TGTGCCAGCAGCTCGCAAATCGGGGGGGCGAATGAGCAGTTCTTC
CDR3: CASSSQIGGANEQFF
J: TRBJ2-1
V: TRBV7-2
size: .
D: TRBD2

DNA: TGTGCCAGCAGTTTCGATCAGGGATACTACGAGCAGTACTTC
CDR3: CASSFDQGYYEQYF
J: TRBJ2-7
V: TRBV6-5
size: .
D: .

DNA: TGTGCCAGCAGTGAGGGAACACTATACAATGAGCAGTTCTTC
CDR3: CASSEGTLYNEQFF
J: TRBJ2-1
V: TRBV6-1
size: .
D: .

DNA: TGTGCCAGTAGGCCGGCCCAGGCGGGGCAGCCCCAGCATTTT
CDR3: CASRPAQAGQPQHF
J: TRBJ1-5
V: TRBV27
size: .
D: .

DNA: TGTGCCTGGTTGGGACAGGGAATCTACGAGCAGTACTTC
CDR3: CAWLGQGIYEQYF
J: TRBJ2-7
V: TRBV30
size: .
D: TRBD1

DNA: TGTGCCATCAGTGAGGACGGGAGCTCCTACAATGAGCAGTTCTTC
CDR3: CAISEDGSSYNEQFF
J: TRBJ2-1
V: TRBV10-3
size: .
D: .

DNA: TGTGCCAGCAGTTTTGAAACCGCTTACGGGGGGACCATAGTATCGCAGTATTTT
CDR3: CASSFETAYGGTIVSQYF
J: TRBJ2-3
V: TRBV28
size: .
D: TRBD2

DNA: TGTGCCAGCAGAGTCGACGTAAACACTGAAGCTTTCTTT
CDR3: CASRVDVNTEAFF
J: TRBJ1-1
V: TRBV14
size: .
D: .

DNA: TGTGCCAGCAGCCAAGAAATCTCTGGAAACACCATATATTTT
CDR3: CASSQEISGNTIYF
J: TRBJ1-3
V: TRBV3-1/TRBV3-2
size: .
D: .

DNA: TGTGCCAGCAGCTTCGGGACTAGGGAGACCCAGTACTTC
CDR3: CASSFGTRETQYF
J: TRBJ2-5
V: TRBV14
size: .
D: TRBD2

DNA: TGTGCCAGCAGCTCCCCGACGAGGGAGACCCAGTACTTC
CDR3: CASSSPTRETQYF
J: TRBJ2-5
V: TRBV7-9
size: .
D: .

DNA: TGTGCCAGCAGCCCTGACAATCAAGATGGCTACACCTTC
CDR3: CASSPDNQDGYTF
J: TRBJ1-2
V: TRBV5-6
size: .
D: .

DNA: TGTGCCAGCAGCCAGGGACAGGGGTTCGCCTACGAGCAGTACTTC
CDR3: CASSQGQGFAYEQYF
J: TRBJ2-7
V: TRBV7-9
size: .
D: TRBD1

DNA: TGTGCCAGCAGCCCCGGACAGGGCGGGTATACTTTCTTT
CDR3: CASSPGQGGYTFF
J: TRBJ1-1
V: TRBV6-5
size: .
D: TRBD1

DNA: TGTGCCAGCAGGTTAGGGACAGACGCATCCGGGGAGCTGTTTTTT
CDR3: CASRLGTDASGELFF
J: TRBJ2-2
V: TRBV27
size: .
D: TRBD1

DNA: TGCGCCAGCAGCTTCCGTCCCGGGGCTCAAGAGACCCAGTACTTC
CDR3: CASSFRPGAQETQYF
J: TRBJ2-5
V: TRBV5-1
size: .
D: .

DNA: TGTGCCAGCAGCTCTTTCTCTAGCACAGATACGCAGTATTTT
CDR3: CASSSFSSTDTQYF
J: TRBJ2-3
V: TRBV7-8
size: .
D: .

DNA: TGTGCCAGCAGAAGGACGGGAAGCTCCTACGAGCAGTACTTC
CDR3: CASRRTGSSYEQYF
J: TRBJ2-7
V: TRBV11-2
size: .
D: .

DNA: TGTGCCAGCTCACCACCACTAAACCCACGGGCGGCCGAGTACTTC
CDR3: CASSPPLNPRAAEYF
J: TRBJ2-5
V: TRBV18
size: .
D: .

DNA: TGCAGTGCCCGAATACACAATGAGCAGTTCTTC
CDR3: CSARIHNEQFF
J: TRBJ2-1
V: TRBV20-1
size: .
D: .

DNA: TGTGCCAGCAGCCCCCGGGTTGGGCGGGGAGAGACCCAGTACTTC
CDR3: CASSPRVGRGETQYF
J: TRBJ2-5
V: TRBV5-4
size: few
D: .

DNA: TGTGCCAGCAGCACATCCCCAGCCAGCTCCTATAATTCACCCCTCCACTTT
CDR3: CASSTSPASSYNSPLHF
J: TRBJ1-6
V: TRBV9
size: once
D: .

DNA: TGTGCCAGCAGCGGTACCGGGGAGCTGTTTTTT
CDR3: CASSGTGELFF
J: TRBJ2-2
V: TRBV9
size: .
D: .